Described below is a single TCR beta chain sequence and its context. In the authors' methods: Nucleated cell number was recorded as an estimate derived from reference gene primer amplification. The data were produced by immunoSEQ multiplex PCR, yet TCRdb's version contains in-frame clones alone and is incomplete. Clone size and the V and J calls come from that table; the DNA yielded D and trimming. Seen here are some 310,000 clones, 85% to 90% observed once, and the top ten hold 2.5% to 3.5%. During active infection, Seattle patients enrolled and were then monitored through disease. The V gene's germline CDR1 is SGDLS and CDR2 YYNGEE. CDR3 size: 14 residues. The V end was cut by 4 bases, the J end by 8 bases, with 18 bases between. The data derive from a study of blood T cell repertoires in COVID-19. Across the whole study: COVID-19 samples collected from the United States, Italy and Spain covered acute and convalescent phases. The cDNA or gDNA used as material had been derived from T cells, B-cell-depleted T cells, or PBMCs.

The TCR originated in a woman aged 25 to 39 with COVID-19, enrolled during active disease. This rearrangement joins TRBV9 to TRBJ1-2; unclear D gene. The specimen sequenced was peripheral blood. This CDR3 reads CASSLSADLRGYTF. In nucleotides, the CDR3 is TGTGCCAGCAGCCTGAGCGCGGACTTGAGGGGCTACACCTTC.